This section outlines one T cell receptor beta chain sequence together with its context. What it recognizes is unknown. This entry belongs to a study of T cells after yellow fever vaccination. Whole-study context: For low cell numbers, libraries were made with SMART-Seq v4 Ultra Low Input. General study points: Though weaker, the secondary response peaked faster, on day 5 versus 15.

The CDR3 runs 18 residues. The ends were cut back, 2 bases at V and 0 bases at J, with 14 bases in the middle. Germline-derived CDR1 and CDR2 are LNHDA and SQIVND (reference sequence). TCRdb called the 5' RACE reads again in MiXCR, with one record for every CDR3 protein. The sample includes 450,000 to 650,000 distinct CDR3 sequences, about 14% of them seen just once. The sample consisted of PBMCs, taken on the day of the yellow fever booster vaccination. The TCR sequence derives from a man aged 25 to 40 who received the YFV17D yellow fever vaccine. This chain uses TRBV19 with TRBJ2-6; perhaps TRBD1 as D (5 bases). The CDR3 coding sequence is TGTGCCAGTAGTATACTGGGGCAGGTCCGCTCTGGGGCCAACGTCCTGACTTTC. Protein product: CASSILGQVRSGANVLTF.